This TCR beta chain was found in a study of post-analysis software for immune sequencing data. The germline V and J ends were trimmed by 10 bases and 1 base, with 13 bases remaining between them. The CDR3 runs to 13 residues. The germline CDR1 and CDR2 sequences are MNHNY and SVGAGI (reference sequence). Each TCR beta cDNA library carried unique molecular identifiers. Each CDR3 protein gets one entry after TCRdb re-called the PCR reads with MiXCR. The table records about 260,000 distinct CDR3 sequences, 35% to 40% of them present only once. General observations from the study: Patients showed TRBV5-6, TRBV5-1 and TRBV20-1 among four to six TRBV segments more frequent than in controls.

Remarks on this clonotype: The antigen remains unidentified.

The TCR comes from a girl aged 5 to 17 with multiple sclerosis. The chain is built from TRBV6-6 and TRBJ1-1; D ambiguous. Sequenced material: blood. The CDR3 reads CATKDGRNTEAFF. As DNA, the CDR3 is TGTGCCACCAAGGACGGCCGGAACACTGAAGCTTTCTTT.